This TCR beta chain was retrieved from a study of blood T cell repertoires in COVID-19 (dated by TCRdb to the early 2020s). At the level of the whole study: The collaborator samples originated in the United States, Italy and Spain and spanned the acute and convalescent phases of COVID-19. A freely available public database, intended as a resource for researchers studying the immune response to SARS-CoV-2, is where the repertoires were released. A de-identified subject ID, COVID-19 status, age in years and sex were almost always included in the sample metadata. Samples came from the ongoing ImmuneRACE study (first 160 participants) plus 1,254 subjects from 6 global collaborators. HLA class I and class II types, where available, came from metadata supplied by the sample provider rather than from assay-based typing. The prospective study material was composed of cDNA or gDNA derived from T cells, B-cell-depleted T cells, or PBMCs. Subjects who had been exposed to COVID-19, were actively infected with it, or had recovered from it provided the deeply sampled blood TCRbeta repertoires that made up the dataset. Study-level results and caveats: The amount of clinical and demographic metadata varied by source and participant and was provided uncurated.

This clone was counted a few times. The target of this receptor is not known. No clone much larger than this one lies a single base away; base qualities are absent. TCRbeta CDR3 regions were amplified from genomic DNA by means of the immunoSEQ Assay, a bias-controlled multiplex PCR. Turning to the authors' computational methods: Nucleated cell counts per sample were estimated from amplification of reference gene primers within the assay. Sequence reads were collapsed and filtered to measure the absolute abundance of every unique TCRbeta CDR3 rearrangement. Productive Simpson clonality was computed per sample as the square root of Simpson's diversity index over productive rearrangements. TCRdb re-hosts the immuneACCESS table, in-frame sequences only. Its copies lack some clones; in the studies checked, an unresolved V gene accounts for under half of them, and the cause for the rest is not known. V, J and clone size are those of that table, while D and trimming were read from the DNA. This sample lists 250,000 to 300,000 clones; approximately 86% were detected once. The ten top clones hold roughly 14% of the sample.

In Seattle, one collaborating source enrolled patients while the infection was active and tracked those patients longitudinally over the course of disease. Each collaborating institution followed its own protocols to collect whole blood in K2EDTA tubes. For TCRbeta analysis, collaborators shipped samples as frozen whole blood, isolated PBMCs, or DNA extracted from either of those sample types. V and J are trimmed by 4 bases and 4 bases, and the gene matches miss 15 bases of the junction. The CDR3 runs 17 amino acids, cysteine and phenylalanine included. The retained sequence is limited to the CDR3, 51 bases, with the frame set at the first base. CDR1 and CDR2 are read off the germline V gene as SGHRS and YFSETQ.

The chain was built from TRBV5-1 and TRBJ1-1; 8 nucleotides in the junction match TRBD1. Sequencing used peripheral blood. This TCR derives from a woman aged 70-85 years with COVID-19, enrolled during active disease. The CDR3 corresponds to CASSPRTGRAIGTEAFF. The nucleotide sequence is given as TGCGCCAGCAGCCCAAGGACAGGGAGGGCGATAGGCACTGAAGCTTTCTTT.